The source of this T cell receptor (beta chain) is a study of cytomegalovirus exposure and HLA in healthy donors. Points from the study as a whole: TCR beta sequences reportedly predicted most subjects' HLA-A and HLA-B alleles accurately.

Between the trimmed V and J ends, which lost 2 bases and 5 bases, there was a span of 19 bases. CDR1 is MGHRA and CDR2 is YSYEKL in the germline V gene. The CDR3 covers 17 residues. This clone appeared a few times. The antigen remains undetermined. Use of 60 Vbeta and 13 Jbeta primers characterized the PCR. Here immunoSEQ multiplex PCR was the method, and the copy in TCRdb shows in-frame clones only, minus some. The table records some 78,000 clones, around 70% of them present only once. J is TRBJ1-5 and V is TRBV4-1; TRBD1 might be the D (6 bases). The receptor's source is a woman aged 40 to 50 in good health and CMV-seropositive. Sequenced: PBMCs. The CDR3 spells CASSQSLLGGGHQPQHF. The DNA for the CDR3 is TGCGCCAGCAGCCAATCCCTACTGGGAGGGGGGCATCAGCCCCAGCATTTT.